The rows below give T cell receptor beta chains drawn from one sample of a study of blood T cell repertoires in COVID-19. Sequencing used immunoSEQ multiplex PCR; TCRdb keeps in-frame clones, though not all of them. The sample carries about 300,000 clones, 75% to 95% recorded once. Sequences were obtained from peripheral blood. The receptors were gathered from a woman in her twenties or thirties with COVID-19, enrolled during active disease. Each CDR3 is given with its conserved first and last residue. The D gene is left open where the match is weak.

v_call,j_call,d_call,cdr3_aa
TRBV11-2,TRBJ2-7,NA,CASSWALSYEQYF
TRBV5-4,TRBJ2-7,TRBD2,CASSLGTSGRYEQYF
TRBV9,TRBJ1-1,NA,CASSAGDLLNTEAFF
TRBV12-3/TRBV12-4,TRBJ1-1,NA,CASSPQLNTEAFF
TRBV7-2,TRBJ2-1,NA,CASSLWGPSYNEQFF
TRBV9,TRBJ2-5,TRBD2,CASTKGAGVETQYF
TRBV18,TRBJ2-7,NA,CASSFSGQSYEQYF
TRBV28,TRBJ2-1,NA,CASSLSSGYDNEQFF
TRBV30,TRBJ1-2,NA,CAWSLGRGGYTF
TRBV2,TRBJ1-1,NA,CASRRAERSTEAFF
TRBV7-2,TRBJ1-2,NA,CASSLVGGDYGYTF
TRBV12-3/TRBV12-4,TRBJ1-3,TRBD1,CASRDPDRGHF
TRBV18,TRBJ2-5,TRBD2,CASSPGGSLETQYF
TRBV6-2/TRBV6-3,TRBJ1-2,NA,CASSDSGGHYGYTF
TRBV11-2,TRBJ2-6,TRBD1,CASSRQGAPSGANVLTF
TRBV28,TRBJ1-2,NA,CATGGAYGYTF
TRBV28,TRBJ2-7,TRBD1,CASSPGTGSYEQYF